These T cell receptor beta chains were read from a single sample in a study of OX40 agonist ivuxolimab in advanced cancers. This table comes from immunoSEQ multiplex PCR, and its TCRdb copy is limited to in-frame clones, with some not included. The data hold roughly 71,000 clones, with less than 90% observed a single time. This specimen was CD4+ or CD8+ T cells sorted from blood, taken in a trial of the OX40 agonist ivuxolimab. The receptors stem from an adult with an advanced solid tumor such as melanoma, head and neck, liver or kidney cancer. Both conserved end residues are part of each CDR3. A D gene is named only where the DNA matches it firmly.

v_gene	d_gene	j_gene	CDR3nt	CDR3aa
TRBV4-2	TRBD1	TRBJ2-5	TGTGCCAGCAGCCTTGGACAGGGGGGCGGAAGATGGGAGACCCAGTACTTC	CASSLGQGGGRWETQYF
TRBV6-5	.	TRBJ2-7	TGTGCCAGCAGTCAAACACGAGGGGTCAACGAGCAGTACTTC	CASSQTRGVNEQYF
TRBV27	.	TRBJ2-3	TGTGCCAGCAGTTTACAGGGAGCGAGGGCGAACACAGATACGCAGTATTTT	CASSLQGARANTDTQYF
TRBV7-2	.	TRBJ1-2	TGTGCCAGCAGCTTAGGCCTGGGAGGGGATGGCTACACCTTC	CASSLGLGGDGYTF
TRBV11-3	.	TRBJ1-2	TGTGCCAGCAGCGCAGCTTCTACCGAGACAGACAACTATGGCTACACCTTC	CASSAASTETDNYGYTF
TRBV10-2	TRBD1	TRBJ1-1	TGCGCCAGCCGTGTTGACAGGGGTGGGACTGAAGCTTTCTTT	CASRVDRGGTEAFF
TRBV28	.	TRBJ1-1	TGTGCCAGCAGCTGGACCGGGACACCACCAGAAGCTTTCTTT	CASSWTGTPPEAFF
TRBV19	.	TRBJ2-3	TGTGCCAGTAGCCCCAAGGAGGTCCTTACGCAGTATTTT	CASSPKEVLTQYF
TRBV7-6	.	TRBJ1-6	TGTGCCAGCAGCTTACAGGGTGAGAGGGATTCACCCCTCCACTTT	CASSLQGERDSPLHF
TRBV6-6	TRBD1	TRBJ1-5	TGTGCCAGCCGGGACAGTAATCAGCCCCAGCATTTT	CASRDSNQPQHF
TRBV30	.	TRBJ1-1	TGTGCCTGGAGTCCCTCTGTTGGGGGGGGGACTGAAGCTTTCTTT	CAWSPSVGGGTEAFF
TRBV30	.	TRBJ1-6	TGTGCCTGGAGTCAACAGGGAGAGTCACCCCTCCACTTT	CAWSQQGESPLHF
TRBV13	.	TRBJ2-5	TGTGCCAGCAGCTTAGGGGTTTTAGAGACCCAGTACTTC	CASSLGVLETQYF
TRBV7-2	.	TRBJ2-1	TGTGCCAGCAGCTTGAGGGGCTCGAGCTCCTACAATGAGCAGTTCTTC	CASSLRGSSSYNEQFF